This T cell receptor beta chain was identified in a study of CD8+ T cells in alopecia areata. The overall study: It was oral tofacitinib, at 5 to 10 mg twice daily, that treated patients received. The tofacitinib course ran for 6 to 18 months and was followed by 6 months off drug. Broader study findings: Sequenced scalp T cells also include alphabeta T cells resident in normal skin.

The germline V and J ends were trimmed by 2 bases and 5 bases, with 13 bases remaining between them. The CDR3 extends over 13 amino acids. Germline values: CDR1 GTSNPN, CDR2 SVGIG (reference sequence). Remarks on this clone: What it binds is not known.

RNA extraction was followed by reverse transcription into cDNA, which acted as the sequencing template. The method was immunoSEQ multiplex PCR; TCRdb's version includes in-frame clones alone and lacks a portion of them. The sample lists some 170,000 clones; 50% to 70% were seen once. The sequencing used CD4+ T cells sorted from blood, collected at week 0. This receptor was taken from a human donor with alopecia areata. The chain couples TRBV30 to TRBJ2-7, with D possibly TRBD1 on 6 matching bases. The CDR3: CAWSPRGLHEQYF. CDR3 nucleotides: TGTGCCTGGAGTCCCAGGGGATTGCACGAGCAGTACTTC.